What follows are 22 T cell receptor beta chains derived from one specimen sequenced in a study of PD-1 blockade in classical Hodgkin lymphoma. TCRdb's table, derived via immunoSEQ multiplex PCR, lists solely in-frame clones and lacks some. This table has about 27,000 clones, 88% appearing once. Each patient experienced a relapse that followed autologous stem cell transplantation, and brentuximab vedotin exposure varied. Through magnetic negative selection, CD8+ T cells were separated from PBMCs that had been thawed. The source was CD8+ T cells from blood, collected at baseline. Every receptor here comes from a human donor with classical Hodgkin lymphoma.

This sequence joins TRBV21-1 and TRBJ1-4. TRBV21-1 is described as a pseudogene. The CDR3 is made up of 13 amino acids. The CDR3 is CASSKGGLRELFF. CDR3 in DNA: TGTGCCAGCAGCAAAGGGGGGTTAAGGGAACTGTTTTTT.

This chain uses TRBV9 with TRBJ2-1; no reliable D call. The V and J ends lost 0 bases and 1 base respectively, with 5 bases between them. Germline lookup yields CDR1 SGDLS and CDR2 YYNGEE. The CDR3 loop spans 14 amino acids. CDR3 coding DNA: TGTGCCAGCAGCGTAGAGTCGTCCTACAATGAGCAGTTCTTC. Protein sequence: CASSVESSYNEQFF. The full variable domain, its missing parts supplied by reference TRBV9 and TRBJ2-1, is DSGVTQTPKHLITATGQRVTLRCSPRSGDLSVYWYQQSLDQGLQFLIQYYNGEERAKGNILERFSAQQFPDLHSELNLSSLELGDSALYFCASSVESSYNEQFFGPGTRLTVL.

CDR3 nucleotides: TGCGCCAGCAGCCAAGTAGGTAGAGCCAAAACCGCCCTCTGGGAGCAGTACTTC. Protein: CASSQVGRAKTALWEQYF. The chain has TRBV4-1 and TRBJ2-7; D unclear. Trimming took 1 base from V and 7 from J, leaving 26 bases between them. The CDR3 totals 18 residues. In germline, CDR1 is MGHRA, CDR2 YSYEKL.

The V and J genes are TRBV27 and TRBJ1-5; D uncertain. The germline V gene has CDR1 MNHEY and CDR2 SMNVEV (reference sequence). The CDR3 sequence is 14 residues long. V lost 2 bases to trimming and J lost 1 base, with 6 bases between them. The CDR3 nucleotides are TGTGCCAGCAGTTTACCGGGGAGCAATCAGCCCCAGCATTTT. It is translated as CASSLPGSNQPQHF.

This clone is termed medium-sized. The rearrangement joins TRBV4-2 to TRBJ1-1; D is uncertain. From germline, CDR1 is LGHNA and CDR2 YNFKEQ. The length of the CDR3 is 13 residues. V was cut by 0 bases and J by 9 bases, with 11 bases left in between. CDR3 coding DNA: TGTGCCAGCAGCCAAGATCGGACGGAGAAAGCTTTCTTT. This gives the protein CASSQDRTEKAFF.

This clone appeared once. The V call is TRBV14, the J call TRBJ2-7, with 7 nucleotides matching TRBD2. Germline-derived CDR1 and CDR2 are SGHDN and FVKESK. V trimming: 4 bases; J trimming: 3 bases; junction bases outside the gene matches: 9. The CDR3 consists of 15 residues. The CDR3 sequence is CASSPRDYRNYEQYF. Written as DNA, the CDR3 is TGTGCCAGCAGCCCTCGGGACTACCGGAACTACGAGCAGTACTTC.

The chain has TRBV7-9 and TRBJ1-2, with TRBD1 identical over 7 bases. This CDR3 contains 17 residues. Germline values: CDR1 SEHNR, CDR2 FQNEAQ (reference sequence). Germline trimming cut 5 bases from V and 1 base from J; bases unmatched to any gene: 13. DNA of the CDR3: TGTGCCAGCAGCGCTGGGACAGCAGTACCTAATAACTATGGCTACACCTTC. It encodes CASSAGTAVPNNYGYTF.

The chain links TRBV14 to TRBJ2-2; a weak D match, TRBD1 (6 bases). The V end was cut by 2 bases, the J end by 1 base, with 11 bases between. This CDR3 has 16 amino acids. Germline CDR1 reads SGHDN; CDR2 reads FVKESK. The CDR3 is CASSQLLTGNTGELFF. CDR3 sequence (DNA): TGTGCCAGCAGCCAACTTTTGACAGGGAACACCGGGGAGCTGTTTTTT.

This chain connects TRBV5-1 to TRBJ2-3, with 9 bases fitting TRBD1. The CDR3 contains 15 residues. Trimming removed 6 bases from V and 6 bases from J; junction bases left unmatched: 11. Per germline, CDR1 SGHRS and CDR2 YFSETQ. The DNA for the CDR3 is TGCGCCAGCACCTCCAGGGACAGGGATATTGATACGCAGTATTTT. Amino acids: CASTSRDRDIDTQYF.

This clone was counted between two and nine times. CDR3 DNA: TGTGCCAGCAGTTTAGACGGGATCTACGAGCAGTACTTC. It yields the protein CASSLDGIYEQYF. The chain combines TRBV28 with TRBJ2-7; maybe TRBD2 (5 bases). Trimming shortened V by 2 bases and J by 3 bases, and 8 bases separated the two germline ends. Germline values: CDR1 MDHEN, CDR2 SYDVKM. This CDR3 is built from 13 residues.

This sequence joins TRBV27 and TRBJ1-4; maybe TRBD1 (6 bases). The CDR3 is 12 amino acids. Germline values: CDR1 MNHEY, CDR2 SMNVEV (reference sequence). Trimming pared 5 bases from V and 11 bases from J, leaving 12 bases between. CDR3 nucleotide sequence: TGTGCCAGCAGTCGTCCAGGGGACAAACTGTTTTTT. Its translation is CASSRPGDKLFF.

This chain joins TRBV10-3 and TRBJ1-2, with TRBD1 as a possible D gene (6 bases). Trimming removed 3 bases at V and 7 bases at J, with 12 bases between. Germline V gives CDR1 ENHRY, CDR2 SYGVKD. This CDR3 contains 13 residues. CDR3 nucleotides: TGTGCCATCAGTGACAGTACAGGGTTTGGCTACACCTTC. Translation: CAISDSTGFGYTF.

The chain carries TRBV30 and TRBJ2-1, with TRBD2 identical over 14 bases. The V gene end was trimmed by 1 base and the J gene end by 7 bases; junction bases not matched to a gene: 3. Germline CDR1 is GTSNPN and CDR2 is SVGIG (reference sequence). CDR3 length: 15 residues. The DNA for the CDR3 is TGTGCCTGGAGTGGGGGACTAGCGGGAGCTAATGAGCAGTTCTTC. Its translation is CAWSGGLAGANEQFF.

This chain links TRBV28 with TRBJ2-1; 11 bases fit TRBD1. CDR1 and CDR2 (germline): MDHEN, SYDVKM. Trimming at V came to 3 bases and at J to 3 bases, leaving 13 bases not matched to a gene. The CDR3 is made up of 19 amino acids. The CDR3 nucleotides are TGTGCCAGCAGTTTCCCGGTTGTTCCGGGACAGGGGGACTACAATGAGCAGTTCTTC. Protein sequence: CASSFPVVPGQGDYNEQFF.

The chain is built from TRBV30 and TRBJ2-2; 7 bases fit TRBD2. Germline V CDR1 and CDR2: GTSNPN, SVGIG (reference sequence). The CDR3 covers 17 residues. With 0 bases clipped from V and 3 bases from J, the junction kept 10 bases outside the gene matches. For the CDR3, the DNA is TGTGCCTGGAGTGTACCCCCCCAGCGGGAATACACCGGGGAGCTGTTTTTT. Amino acid sequence: CAWSVPPQREYTGELFF.

The chain is built from TRBV28 and TRBJ2-7, with TRBD1 identical over 7 bases. Germline V gene lookup returns CDR1 MDHEN and CDR2 SYDVKM. The CDR3 runs to 18 residues. The junction had 19 bases not matched to a gene; V was cut back by 3 bases and J by 5 bases. In DNA form, the CDR3 reads TGTGCCAGCAGTTTTGGCCCCATGAGGGGGCGCGACGGGGACGAGCAGTACTTC. Translated, it gives CASSFGPMRGRDGDEQYF.

The CDR3 loop reads CASTLRVASIINSYNEQFF. For the CDR3, the DNA is TGCGCCAGCACCCTACGAGTAGCTTCTATAATAAACTCCTACAATGAGCAGTTCTTC. The rearrangement joins TRBV4-1 to TRBJ2-1; D gene uncertain. Per germline, CDR1 MGHRA and CDR2 YSYEKL. The CDR3 runs 19 residues. V dropped 7 bases and J dropped 0 bases, with 25 bases sitting between them.

This clone was detected only once. The chain carries TRBV5-1 and TRBJ2-2, with TRBD2 identical over 13 bases. V trimming: 3 bases; J trimming: 14 bases; junction bases outside the gene matches: 10. This CDR3 is 15 amino acids long. The V gene's germline CDR1 is SGHRS and CDR2 YFSETQ. The CDR3 nucleotides are TGCGCCAGCAGCTCGGGACTAGCGGGAACCGGGTCCCTGTTTTTT. It yields the protein CASSSGLAGTGSLFF.

Only one count was recorded for this clone. The chain combines TRBV2 with TRBJ1-1; no reliable D call. The germline V and J ends were trimmed by 6 bases and 0 bases, with 11 bases remaining between them. This CDR3 comprises 14 residues. CDR1 is SNHLY, CDR2 FYNNEI, per germline. The CDR3 loop reads CASRGWGVNTEAFF. The CDR3 DNA is TGTGCCAGCAGAGGTTGGGGTGTGAACACTGAAGCTTTCTTT.

The chain joins TRBV27 to TRBJ2-3; D might be TRBD2 (6 bases). The CDR3 sequence is 13 residues long. V lost 9 bases and J 5 bases, leaving 15 bases between the germline ends. The germline V gene has CDR1 MNHEY and CDR2 SMNVEV (reference sequence). In nucleotides, the CDR3 is TGTGCCAGGAGGAGGCGGGAACGAGATACGCAGTATTTT. Translated: CARRRRERDTQYF.

This clone was recorded once. This sequence joins TRBV6-1 and TRBJ2-7; D possibly matches TRBD1 or TRBD2 (5 bases each). The germline V gene has CDR1 MNHNS and CDR2 SASEGT. V lost 8 bases, J lost 4 bases, and 15 bases lay in between. This CDR3 region has 13 residues. The CDR3 region has the DNA TGTGCCAGCCAGGCCCGAGGGGCTTACGAGCAGTACTTC. It yields the protein CASQARGAYEQYF.

In this sample, this clone turned up once. The CDR3 DNA follows: TGTGCCAGCAGCTACTCCTACCGGGCCCAAGAGACCCAGTACTTC. Its protein product is CASSYSYRAQETQYF. V gene TRBV13 combines with J gene TRBJ2-5; no clear D. V was clipped by 4 bases and J by 1 base, with 13 bases between them. Looked up from germline, CDR1 is PRHDT and CDR2 is FYEKMQ (reference sequence). The CDR3 loop spans 15 amino acids. The variable domain in full, completed from reference TRBV13 and TRBJ2-5, reads AAGVIQSPRHLIKEKRETATLKCYPIPRHDTVYWYQQGPGQDPQFLISFYEKMQSDKGSIPDRFSAQQFSDYHSELNMSSLELGDSALYFCASSYSYRAQETQYFGPGTRLLVL.